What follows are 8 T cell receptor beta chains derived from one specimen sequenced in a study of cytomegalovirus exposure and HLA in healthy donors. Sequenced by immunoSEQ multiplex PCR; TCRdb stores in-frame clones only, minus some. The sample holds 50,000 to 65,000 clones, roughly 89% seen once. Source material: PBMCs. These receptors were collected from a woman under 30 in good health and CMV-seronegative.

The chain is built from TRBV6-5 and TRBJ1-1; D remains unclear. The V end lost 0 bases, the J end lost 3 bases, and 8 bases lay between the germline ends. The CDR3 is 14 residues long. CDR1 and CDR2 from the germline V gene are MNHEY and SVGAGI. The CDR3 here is CASSYSGRYTEAFF. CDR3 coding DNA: TGTGCCAGCAGTTACTCGGGCAGATACACTGAAGCTTTCTTT.

The CDR3 nucleotides are TGTGCCTGGAGTGGAGCGGGAGGGCCCCTTGGGGAGCTGTTTTTT. This encodes CAWSGAGGPLGELFF. This chain joins TRBV30 and TRBJ2-2; 10 positions match TRBD2. V was clipped by 1 base and J by 8 bases; unmatched bases: 7. In germline, CDR1 is GTSNPN, CDR2 SVGIG (reference sequence). The CDR3 loop spans 15 amino acids.

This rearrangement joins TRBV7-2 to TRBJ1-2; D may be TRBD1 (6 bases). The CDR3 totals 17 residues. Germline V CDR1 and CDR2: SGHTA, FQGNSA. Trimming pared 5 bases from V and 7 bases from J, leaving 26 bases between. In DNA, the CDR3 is TGTGCCAGCAGCCTCAGAGGACAGCCCGGAACCCTCTTTGGCTACACCTTC. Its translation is CASSLRGQPGTLFGYTF.

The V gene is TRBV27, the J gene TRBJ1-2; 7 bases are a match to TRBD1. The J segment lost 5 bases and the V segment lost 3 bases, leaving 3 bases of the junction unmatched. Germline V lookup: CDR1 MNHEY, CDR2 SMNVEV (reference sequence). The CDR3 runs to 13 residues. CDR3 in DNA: TGTGCCAGCAGTTTTGGGACAGCGTATGGCTACACCTTC. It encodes CASSFGTAYGYTF.

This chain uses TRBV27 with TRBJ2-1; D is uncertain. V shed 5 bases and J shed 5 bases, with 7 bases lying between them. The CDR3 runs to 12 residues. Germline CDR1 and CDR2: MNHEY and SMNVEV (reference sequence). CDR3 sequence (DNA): TGTGCCAGCAGTAACATACACAATGAGCAGTTCTTC. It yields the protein CASSNIHNEQFF.

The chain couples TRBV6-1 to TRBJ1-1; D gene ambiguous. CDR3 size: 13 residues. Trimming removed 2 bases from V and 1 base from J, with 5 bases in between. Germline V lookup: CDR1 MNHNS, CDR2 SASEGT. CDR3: CASSERENTEAFF. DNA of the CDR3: TGTGCCAGCAGTGAACGGGAGAACACTGAAGCTTTCTTT.

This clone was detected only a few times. CDR3: CASSPGQGAGEQFF. DNA for the CDR3: TGTGCCAGCAGTCCGGGACAGGGGGCAGGAGAGCAGTTCTTC. The rearrangement uses TRBV6-5 and TRBJ2-1; 12 nucleotides agree with TRBD1. The junction had 6 bases not matched to a gene; V was cut back by 5 bases and J by 10 bases. The V gene's germline CDR1 is MNHEY and CDR2 SVGAGI. The CDR3 is 14 residues long.

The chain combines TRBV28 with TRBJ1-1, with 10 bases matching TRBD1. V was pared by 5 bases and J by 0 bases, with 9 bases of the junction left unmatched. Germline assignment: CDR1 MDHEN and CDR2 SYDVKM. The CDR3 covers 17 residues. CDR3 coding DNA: TGTGCCAGCAGTCACGGGACAGGGGCGGACATGAACACTGAAGCTTTCTTT. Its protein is CASSHGTGADMNTEAFF.